This entry lists 14 T cell receptor beta chains sequenced from one sample in a study of blood T cells in healthy people across ages. Combining a sample-barcoded 5' primer with a J-beta primer mix, a second PCR ran for roughly 6 to 12 cycles. From the 5' RACE reads, TCRdb called clonotypes with MiXCR, one entry per CDR3 protein. The table shows more than 800,000 distinct CDR3 sequences, with more than 35% occurring only once. The specimen sequenced was blood. These receptors were collected from a woman between 55 and 75 years old in good health.

This clonotype was seen more than once but under ten times. The chain combines TRBV28 with TRBJ2-4; D is uncertain. V was shortened by 3 bases and J by 0 bases, with 12 bases between the two germline ends. This CDR3 comprises 16 residues. Germline-derived CDR1 and CDR2 are MDHEN and SYDVKM. The CDR3 spells CASSFAVDVAKNIQYF. DNA for the CDR3: TGTGCCAGCAGTTTTGCCGTCGACGTAGCCAAAAACATTCAGTACTTC.

This clonotype was seen only a few times. J is TRBJ2-5 and V is TRBV7-9; D gene unclear. V was trimmed by 6 bases and J by 5 bases, leaving 13 bases between them. The CDR3 extends over 13 amino acids. The V gene's germline CDR1 is SEHNR and CDR2 FQNEAQ (reference sequence). The CDR3 DNA reads as TGTGCCAGCAGAGTGGGAAACCGGGAGACCCAGTACTTC. It codes for CASRVGNRETQYF.

The rearrangement links TRBV10-2 to TRBJ2-1, with D possibly being TRBD2 (6 bases). V lost 0 bases and J 9 bases, leaving 15 bases between the germline ends. The CDR3 is made up of 15 amino acids. Germline V lookup: CDR1 WSHSY, CDR2 SAAADI. The CDR3 nucleotides read TGCGCCAGCAGTGAGTCGGTGAAACCCGGGGGTGAGCAGTTCTTC. As protein: CASSESVKPGGEQFF.

This clonotype was observed a handful of times. This sequence joins TRBV6-5 and TRBJ2-7; no reliable D call. The ends were cut back, 6 bases at V and 1 base at J, with 19 bases in the middle. The V gene's germline CDR1 is MNHEY and CDR2 SVGAGI. This CDR3 comprises 16 residues. The CDR3 DNA reads as TGTGCCAGCAGCAGCCTGACCAATGGGCGTTCCTACGAGCAGTACTTC. Translated, it gives CASSSLTNGRSYEQYF.

The chain employs TRBV20-1 and TRBJ2-7; possibly TRBD2 for D (5 bases). This CDR3 contains 16 residues. V was pared by 0 bases and J by 0 bases, with 15 bases between. The germline V gene has CDR1 DFQATT and CDR2 SNEGSKA (reference sequence). For the CDR3, the DNA is TGCAGTGCTAGAGATGGAGGTAGCGACACCTCCTACGAGCAGTACTTC. This gives the protein CSARDGGSDTSYEQYF.

This clonotype has more than one count but fewer than ten. The chain combines TRBV27 with TRBJ2-5; D is unresolved. V lost 4 bases to trimming and J lost 5 bases, with 29 bases between them. The CDR3 has 19 amino acids. Germline V gene sequence: CDR1 MNHEY, CDR2 SMNVEV (reference sequence). The CDR3 reads CASSSWVSRAAKVTETQYF. The CDR3 coding sequence is TGTGCCAGCAGTTCATGGGTCTCCCGGGCAGCGAAGGTTACGGAGACCCAGTACTTC.

The rearrangement joins TRBV2 to TRBJ2-7; no firm D call. The CDR3 spans 13 residues. V was pared by 7 bases and J by 2 bases, with 12 bases between. CDR1 SNHLY and CDR2 FYNNEI come from the germline V gene. CDR3: CASKQVLPYEQYF. CDR3 DNA sequence: TGTGCCAGCAAGCAGGTACTTCCCTACGAGCAGTACTTC.

This clonotype appeared a single time. The rearrangement links TRBV9 to TRBJ2-3; possible D gene TRBD1, 7 bases. Between the trimmed V and J ends, which lost 4 bases and 2 bases, there was a span of 17 bases. The length of the CDR3 is 16 residues. Germline values: CDR1 SGDLS, CDR2 YYNGEE. CDR3 DNA sequence: TGTGCCAGCAGCTTGGCGGGACAGCCGACCACAGATACGCAGTATTTT. This sequence encodes CASSLAGQPTTDTQYF.

V gene TRBV4-2 combines with J gene TRBJ2-1; 7 bases match TRBD1. CDR3 size: 16 residues. V was clipped by 4 bases and J by 8 bases; unmatched bases: 14. Germline V gene lookup returns CDR1 LGHNA and CDR2 YNFKEQ. The CDR3 loop reads CASSLGGGSGVDEQFF. CDR3 sequence (DNA): TGTGCCAGCAGCCTAGGGGGCGGATCAGGGGTCGATGAGCAGTTCTTC.

The table lists this clonotype with a count of one. CDR3 in amino acids: CASSWERERQYF. The CDR3 DNA sequence: TGTGCCAGCAGTTGGGAGCGGGAAAGGCAGTACTTC. This chain links TRBV6-1 with TRBJ2-5; 7 bases agree with TRBD2. Germline loops: CDR1 MNHNS, CDR2 SASEGT. The trim removed 5 bases at V and 11 bases at J, leaving 8 bases unmatched. This CDR3 is 12 amino acids long.

The chain is built from TRBV18 and TRBJ2-7; 7 bases align to TRBD2. Germline CDR1 and CDR2: KGHSH and LQKENI. The CDR3 spans 14 residues. With V trimmed by 8 bases and J by 4 bases, 11 bases remained unmatched. The CDR3 here is CASPRGGRGYEQYF. The DNA of the CDR3 is TGTGCCAGCCCACGGGGCGGGAGAGGATACGAGCAGTACTTC.

The V call is TRBV29-1, the J call TRBJ1-4; the D is unclear. Germline CDR1 is SQVTM and CDR2 is ANQGSEA. Trimming stripped 5 bases from V and 0 bases from J, with 7 bases between. The CDR3 has 13 residues. CDR3 loop: CSVSRTTNEKLFF. The CDR3 DNA reads as TGCAGCGTTAGCCGGACAACTAATGAAAAACTGTTTTTT.

V gene TRBV7-9 combines with J gene TRBJ2-1; unclear D gene. V shed 4 bases and J shed 0 bases, with 7 bases lying between them. Germline V gives CDR1 SEHNR, CDR2 FQNEAQ (reference sequence). The CDR3 runs 14 residues. CDR3 loop: CASSSTASYNEQFF. For the CDR3, the DNA is TGTGCCAGCAGCTCCACCGCCTCCTACAATGAGCAGTTCTTC.

This clonotype came up a few times. This sequence may be a read error, since a much larger clone differs from it by one base. The rearrangement uses TRBV28 and TRBJ2-5, with TRBD2 matching over 8 bases. The germline V gene has CDR1 MDHEN and CDR2 SYDVKM. The V segment lost 4 bases and the J segment 9 bases; nucleotides outside the gene matches: 7. The CDR3 contains 13 residues. The CDR3 nucleotides are TGTGCCAGCAGTTGGGGCGGGAGGACCCCCCAGTACTTC. This sequence encodes CASSWGGRTPQYF.